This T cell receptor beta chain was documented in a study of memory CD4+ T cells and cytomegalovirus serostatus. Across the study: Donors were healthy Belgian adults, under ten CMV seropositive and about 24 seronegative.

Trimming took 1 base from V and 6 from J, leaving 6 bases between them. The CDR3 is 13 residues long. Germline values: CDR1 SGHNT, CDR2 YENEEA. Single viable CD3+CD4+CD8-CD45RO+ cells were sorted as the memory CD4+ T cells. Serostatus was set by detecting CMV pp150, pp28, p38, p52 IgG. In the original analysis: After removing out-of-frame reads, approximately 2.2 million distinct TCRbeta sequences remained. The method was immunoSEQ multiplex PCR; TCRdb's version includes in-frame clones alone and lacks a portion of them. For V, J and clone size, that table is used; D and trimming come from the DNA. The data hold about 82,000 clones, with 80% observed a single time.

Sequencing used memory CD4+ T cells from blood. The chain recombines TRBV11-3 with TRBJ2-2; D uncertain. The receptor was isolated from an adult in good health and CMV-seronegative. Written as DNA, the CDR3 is TGTGCCAGCAGCTTAGTTACCCCCGGGGAGCTGTTTTTT. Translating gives CASSLVTPGELFF.